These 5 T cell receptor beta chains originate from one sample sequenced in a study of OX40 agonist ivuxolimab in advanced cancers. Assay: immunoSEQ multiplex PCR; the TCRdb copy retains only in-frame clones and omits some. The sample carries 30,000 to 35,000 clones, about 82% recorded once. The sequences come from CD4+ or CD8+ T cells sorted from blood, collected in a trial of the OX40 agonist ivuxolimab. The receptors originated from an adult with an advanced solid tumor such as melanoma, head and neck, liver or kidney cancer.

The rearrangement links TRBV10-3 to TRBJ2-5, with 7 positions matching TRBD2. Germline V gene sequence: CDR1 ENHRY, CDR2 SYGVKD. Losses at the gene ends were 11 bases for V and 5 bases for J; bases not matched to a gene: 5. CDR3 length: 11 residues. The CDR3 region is CAADSGETQYF. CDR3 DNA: TGTGCCGCCGATAGCGGGGAGACCCAGTACTTC.

CDR3 loop: CASSLSSGRTDTQYF. In DNA, the CDR3 is TGTGCCAGCAGCCTCTCTAGCGGGCGCACAGATACGCAGTATTTT. The J gene is TRBJ2-3, the V gene TRBV7-8, with 8 nucleotides matching TRBD2. The V gene end was trimmed by 5 bases and the J gene end by 1 base; junction bases not matched to a gene: 5. CDR1 SGHVS and CDR2 FQNEAQ come from the germline V gene. This CDR3 contains 15 residues.

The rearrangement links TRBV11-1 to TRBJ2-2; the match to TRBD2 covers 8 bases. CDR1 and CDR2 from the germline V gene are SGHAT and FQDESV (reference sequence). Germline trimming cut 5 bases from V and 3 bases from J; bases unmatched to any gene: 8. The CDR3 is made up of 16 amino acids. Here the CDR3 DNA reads TGTGCCAGCAGCCCCACGGGGGGGTGGGACACCGGGGAGCTGTTTTTT. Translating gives CASSPTGGWDTGELFF.

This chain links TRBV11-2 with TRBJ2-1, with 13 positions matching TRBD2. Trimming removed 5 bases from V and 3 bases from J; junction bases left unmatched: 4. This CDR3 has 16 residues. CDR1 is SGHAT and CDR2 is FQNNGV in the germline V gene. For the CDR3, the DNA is TGTGCCAGCAGCGGACTAGCGGGAGAGGACTACAATGAGCAGTTCTTC. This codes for CASSGLAGEDYNEQFF.

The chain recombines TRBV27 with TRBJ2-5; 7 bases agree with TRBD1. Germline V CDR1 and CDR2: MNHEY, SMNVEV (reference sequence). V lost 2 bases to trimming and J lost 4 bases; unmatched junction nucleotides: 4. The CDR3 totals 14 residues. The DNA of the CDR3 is TGTGCCAGCAGTTTAAGCAGGGGGTCAGAGACCCAGTACTTC. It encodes CASSLSRGSETQYF.